The next 16 T cell receptor beta chains were all read from a single sample in a study of blood T cells in healthy people across ages. A second PCR, run for about 7 to 12 cycles, used a sample-barcoded 5' primer plus a J-beta primer mix. Each CDR3 protein gets one entry after TCRdb re-called the 5' RACE reads with MiXCR. The data contain about 1,400,000 distinct CDR3 sequences, roughly 60% of them singletons. Sequenced material: blood. The receptor source for this set is a man between 18 and 35 years old in good health.

J is TRBJ2-7 and V is TRBV25-1; tentative D call: TRBD2 (6 bases). Germline CDR1 is MGHDK and CDR2 is SYGVNS. CDR3 length: 16 residues. V shed 1 base and J shed 3 bases, with 16 bases lying between them. This CDR3 is CASSEFRGRSYYEQYF. The CDR3 bases are TGTGCCAGCAGTGAATTTCGGGGGAGGAGTTACTACGAGCAGTACTTC.

This chain uses TRBV7-2 with TRBJ2-2, with D unresolved. The CDR3 contains 13 residues. Germline CDR1 SGHTA, CDR2 FQGNSA. V lost 5 bases and J lost 6, with 10 bases in between. CDR3 amino acids: CASSKVGPGELFF. The CDR3 bases are TGTGCCAGCAGCAAGGTTGGGCCCGGGGAGCTGTTTTTT. The variable domain in full, completed from reference TRBV7-2 and TRBJ2-2, reads GAGVSQSPSNKVTEKGKDVELRCDPISGHTALYWYRQSLGQGLEFLIYFQGNSAPDKSGLPSDRFSAERTGGSVSTLTIQRTQQEDSAVYLCASSKVGPGELFFGEGSRLTVL.

This clonotype was found a few times. The CDR3 here is CASSYDGNYGYTF. The CDR3 bases are TGTGCCAGCAGTTACGACGGGAACTATGGCTACACCTTC. The gene calls are TRBV6-5 and TRBJ1-2; D is ambiguous. This CDR3 spans 13 amino acids. CDR1 and CDR2 (germline): MNHEY, SVGAGI. Trimming cost V 2 bases and J 2 bases, with 6 bases left between them.

The V call is TRBV4-3, the J call TRBJ1-1; D gene ambiguous. V lost 2 bases and J lost 1, with 8 bases in between. Looked up from germline, CDR1 is LGHNA and CDR2 is YSLEER. The CDR3 runs 14 residues. The CDR3 DNA reads as TGCGCCAGCAGCCAACTACCGGAGAACACTGAAGCTTTCTTT. Amino acids: CASSQLPENTEAFF.

The chain links TRBV7-9 to TRBJ1-2, with D unresolved. Trimming removed 7 bases from V and 7 bases from J, with 19 bases in between. The CDR3 runs to 14 residues. Germline loops: CDR1 SEHNR, CDR2 FQNEAQ (reference sequence). CDR3 residues: CASIPPHGVPGYTF. The CDR3, as DNA: TGTGCCAGCATCCCACCCCACGGGGTTCCTGGCTACACCTTC.

The rearrangement uses TRBV2 and TRBJ2-5; 10 positions match TRBD2. V gave up 6 bases and J gave up 4 bases; unmatched junction bases: 11. Germline CDR1 is SNHLY and CDR2 is FYNNEI. The CDR3 sequence is 16 residues long. The DNA of the CDR3 is TGTGCCAGCAGCGTTAACCACCGACTAGCGGGAGAGACCCAGTACTTC. It translates to CASSVNHRLAGETQYF.

This chain joins TRBV6-5 and TRBJ2-5, with 7 bases matching TRBD2. Looked up from germline, CDR1 is MNHEY and CDR2 is SVGAGI. CDR3 length: 14 amino acids. Trimming at V came to 0 bases and at J to 4 bases, leaving 2 bases not matched to a gene. CDR3 residues: CASSYSGGPETQYF. For the CDR3, the DNA is TGTGCCAGCAGTTACTCGGGAGGGCCAGAGACCCAGTACTTC.

The chain couples TRBV29-1 to TRBJ1-1; a possible D gene is TRBD1 (6 bases). The germline gives CDR1 SQVTM, CDR2 ANQGSEA. This CDR3 has 13 residues. Trimming took off 3 bases at V and 11 bases at J, with 19 bases between the two ends. The CDR3 nucleotides read TGCAGCGTTGATGGCCTAGCCACAGGGAGTGCTTTCTTT. It codes for CSVDGLATGSAFF.

The chain uses TRBV20-1 and TRBJ2-1, with 14 positions matching TRBD2. CDR1 and CDR2 (germline): DFQATT, SNEGSKA (reference sequence). This CDR3 has 15 residues. After removal of 6 bases from V and 9 bases from J, the junction contained 10 bases not matched to a gene. The CDR3 DNA follows: TGCAGTGCCCCACCGGGACTAGCGGGAGTTGGTGAGCAGTTCTTC. Translation: CSAPPGLAGVGEQFF.

In its sample, this clonotype was seen once. This sequence joins TRBV6-2 or TRBV6-3 and TRBJ2-7; TRBD1 matches at 9 bases. Germline assignment: CDR1 MNHEY and CDR2 SVGEGT. The CDR3 runs to 15 residues. J lost 3 bases, V lost 2 bases, and 5 bases had no gene match. This CDR3 reads CASSYPDRGIYEQYF. CDR3 DNA sequence: TGTGCCAGCAGTTACCCGGACAGGGGAATCTACGAGCAGTACTTC.

The V gene is TRBV27, the J gene TRBJ2-7; 7 positions match TRBD2. Per germline, CDR1 MNHEY and CDR2 SMNVEV (reference sequence). With V trimmed by 2 bases and J by 4 bases, 11 bases remained unmatched. The CDR3 sequence is 16 residues long. CDR3 amino acids: CASSLDSGGGGYEQYF. The CDR3 bases are TGTGCCAGCAGTTTAGACTCGGGGGGAGGCGGGTACGAGCAGTACTTC.

This sequence joins TRBV7-8 and TRBJ2-7; D perhaps matches TRBD2 (6 bases). The tail of the sequence fits TRBJ2-5 better, so the J call may be wrong. Germline loops: CDR1 SGHVS, CDR2 FQNEAQ. This CDR3 region has 17 residues. The DNA for the CDR3 is TGTGCCAGCAGCTTAGCCAATAACGGGGAGGAGATGGAGACCCAGTACTTC. Translation gives CASSLANNGEEMETQYF.

CDR3 amino acids: CASSPVLLAGQSDWESTDTQYF. Written as DNA, the CDR3 is TGTGCCAGCAGCCCCGTCCTCCTTGCGGGACAGTCGGATTGGGAGAGCACAGATACGCAGTATTTT. The chain is built from TRBV3-1 and TRBJ2-3; tentative D call: TRBD1 (7 bases). V lost 4 bases and J lost 0, with 32 bases in between. In germline, CDR1 is LGHDT, CDR2 YNNKEL (reference sequence). The CDR3 loop spans 22 amino acids.

The chain couples TRBV20-1 to TRBJ2-1; 8 nucleotides align to TRBD1. This CDR3 has 15 amino acids. The junction had 16 bases not matched to a gene; V was cut back by 3 bases and J by 12 bases. Germline-derived CDR1 and CDR2 are DFQATT and SNEGSKA (reference sequence). CDR3: CSASRGRTGPSRQFF. The CDR3 nucleotides are TGCAGTGCTAGTCGGGGTCGGACAGGGCCAAGTCGGCAGTTCTTC.

This clonotype came up a few times. This chain connects TRBV12-5 to TRBJ2-5; 7 bases match TRBD2. The CDR3 is 17 amino acids. V dropped 0 bases and J dropped 3; count of bases not matched to a gene: 10. Looked up from germline, CDR1 is LGHNT and CDR2 is FRNRAP. The CDR3 DNA reads TGTGCTAGTGGTTTGGTACGGGAAACTAGCGCGGAAGAGACCCAGTACTTC. Encoded protein: CASGLVRETSAEETQYF.

The CDR3 reads CASSYLGQGEFSDLYEQYF. The DNA for the CDR3 is TGTGCCAGCAGTTACCTCGGACAGGGGGAATTCTCGGATCTCTACGAGCAGTACTTC. This sequence joins TRBV6-5 and TRBJ2-7; 10 bases map to TRBD1. The germline V gene has CDR1 MNHEY and CDR2 SVGAGI. This CDR3 has 19 amino acids. V was pared by 2 bases and J by 3 bases, with 16 bases of the junction left unmatched.